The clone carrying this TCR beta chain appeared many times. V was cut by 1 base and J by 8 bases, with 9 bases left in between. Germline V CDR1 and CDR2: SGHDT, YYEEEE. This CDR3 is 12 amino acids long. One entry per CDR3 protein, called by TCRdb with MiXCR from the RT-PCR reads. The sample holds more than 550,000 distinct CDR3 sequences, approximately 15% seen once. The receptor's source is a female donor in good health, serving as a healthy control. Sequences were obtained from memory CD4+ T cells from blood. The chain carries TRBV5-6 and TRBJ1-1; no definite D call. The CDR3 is CASSLFGGEAFF. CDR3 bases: TGTGCCAGCAGCTTGTTCGGCGGGGAAGCTTTCTTT.